The 21 T cell receptor beta chains listed next were all sequenced from one sample in a study of Ad26.COV2.S vaccination and SARS-CoV-2 variants. Treatment reported: approximately 18 received Ad26.COV2.S at low or high dose, single or two shots; several received placebo; per-sample allocation not given. Each sample was drawn 63 days after the first injection (of vaccine or placebo). The table came from immunoSEQ multiplex PCR; TCRdb's copy has only in-frame clones and leaves some out. The sample comprises 440,000 or so clones, about 90% of which are singletons, and under 2% rests with the top ten. Material: peripheral blood, obtained in a trial of Ad26.COV2.S vaccine versus placebo. The source of these receptors is a person aged 18-60 years who received the Ad26.COV2.S COVID-19 vaccine or a placebo.

The chain carries TRBV5-1 and TRBJ2-7, with no clear D. This CDR3 contains 11 residues. The germline V gene encodes CDR1 SGHRS and CDR2 YFSETQ. Trimming stripped 2 bases from V and 7 bases from J, with 7 bases between. This CDR3 reads CASSLLEEQYF. For the CDR3, the DNA is TGCGCCAGCAGCTTACTCGAGGAGCAGTACTTC.

The chain has TRBV12-3 or TRBV12-4 and TRBJ2-1; D remains unclear. CDR3 length: 11 amino acids. V gave up 6 bases and J gave up 7 bases, with 7 bases separating them. The DNA for the CDR3 is TGTGCCAGCAGGGACCCTAATGAGCAGTTCTTC. Translating gives CASRDPNEQFF.

This clone was detected a few times. The chain recombines TRBV7-9 with TRBJ2-7, with 11 bases aligning to TRBD1. Germline V gene sequence: CDR1 SEHNR, CDR2 FQNEAQ (reference sequence). Unmatched junction bases numbered 7, after V lost 5 bases and J lost 4 bases. This CDR3 has 15 amino acids. CDR3 coding DNA: TGTGCCAGCAGCGTCAACGGACAGGGGGCGTACGAGCAGTACTTC. Its translation is CASSVNGQGAYEQYF.

The CDR3 region has the DNA TGTGCCTCGCCGGGACAGGGATATGGCTACACCTTC. Translated: CASPGQGYGYTF. The genes are TRBV30 and TRBJ1-2, with 9 bases fitting TRBD1. The CDR3 runs 12 residues. CDR1 is GTSNPN, CDR2 SVGIG, per germline (reference sequence). The J segment lost 5 bases and the V segment lost 7 bases, leaving 5 bases of the junction unmatched.

The chain combines TRBV6-2 or TRBV6-3 with TRBJ2-3; D is ambiguous. From germline, CDR1 is MNHEY and CDR2 SVGEGT. Trimming took off 2 bases at V and 2 bases at J, with 5 bases between the two ends. The CDR3 is made up of 13 amino acids. As DNA, the CDR3 is TGTGCCAGCAGTTACGAGAACACAGATACGCAGTATTTT. This translates into CASSYENTDTQYF.

The V call is TRBV3-1 (or the pseudogene TRBV3-2), the J call TRBJ1-2; perhaps TRBD1 as D (6 bases). There are 14 residues in the CDR3. Germline V gene sequence: CDR1 LGHDT, CDR2 YNNKEL (reference sequence). V gave up 4 bases and J gave up 7 bases, with 16 bases separating them. The CDR3 DNA reads TGTGCCAGCAGCCTGTCCGGGGGCGGCGTTGGCTACACCTTC. It translates to CASSLSGGGVGYTF.

The rearrangement joins TRBV9 to TRBJ2-7, with D unresolved. This CDR3 spans 16 amino acids. V lost 0 bases and J 0 bases, leaving 13 bases between the germline ends. CDR1 and CDR2 from the germline V gene are SGDLS and YYNGEE. DNA for the CDR3: TGTGCCAGCAGCGTAGCTACATCCAGACTCTCCTACGAGCAGTACTTC. Translation gives CASSVATSRLSYEQYF. Variable domain in full (rest from reference TRBV9 and TRBJ2-7): DSGVTQTPKHLITATGQRVTLRCSPRSGDLSVYWYQQSLDQGLQFLIQYYNGEERAKGNILERFSAQQFPDLHSELNLSSLELGDSALYFCASSVATSRLSYEQYFGPGTRLTVT.

The rearrangement links TRBV11-2 to TRBJ2-7; weak D call: TRBD2 (6 bases). The germline CDR1 and CDR2 sequences are SGHAT and FQNNGV. The CDR3 runs 14 residues. V was clipped by 1 base and J by 2 bases, with 9 bases between them. CDR3 loop: CASSLAPGAYEQYF. The DNA of the CDR3 is TGTGCCAGCAGCTTAGCTCCGGGGGCCTACGAGCAGTACTTC.

The chain recombines TRBV6-5 with TRBJ1-3; 8 positions match TRBD1. Germline V lookup: CDR1 MNHEY, CDR2 SVGAGI. Trimming removed 5 bases from V and 4 bases from J; junction bases left unmatched: 4. This CDR3 spans 14 amino acids. CDR3 protein: CASSLRDRGNTIYF. The CDR3, as DNA: TGTGCCAGCAGTCTCCGGGACAGGGGAAACACCATATATTTT.

The CDR3 reads CASSLAPQVAYEQYF. The CDR3 region has the DNA TGTGCCAGCAGCTTAGCTCCACAGGTGGCCTACGAGCAGTACTTC. This chain connects TRBV7-9 to TRBJ2-7; D possibly corresponds to TRBD1 (5 bases). V was cut by 0 bases and J by 2 bases, with 11 bases left in between. The CDR3 spans 15 residues. CDR1 and CDR2 from the germline V gene are SEHNR and FQNEAQ (reference sequence).

The chain employs TRBV10-3 and TRBJ2-3; D may be TRBD2 (6 bases). Trimming removed 6 bases from V and 6 bases from J, with 22 bases in between. This CDR3 contains 16 residues. Germline loops: CDR1 ENHRY, CDR2 SYGVKD. CDR3 coding DNA: TGTGCCATCAGGGTATCAGGGACTGGAGCAAGCGATACGCAGTATTTT. Protein product: CAIRVSGTGASDTQYF.

The V gene is TRBV29-1, the J gene TRBJ1-1; D unclear. The CDR3 has 13 amino acids. V was trimmed by 4 bases and J by 1 base, leaving 10 bases between them. Germline CDR1 SQVTM, CDR2 ANQGSEA. Written as DNA, the CDR3 is TGCAGCGTTGGGGGTGGAGGGAACACTGAAGCTTTCTTT. Protein: CSVGGGGNTEAFF.

This rearrangement joins TRBV6-2 or TRBV6-3 to TRBJ2-1; no clear D gene. Germline assignment: CDR1 MNHEY and CDR2 SVGEGT. The V and J ends lost 0 bases and 3 bases respectively, with 18 bases between them. This CDR3 has 18 residues. The CDR3 here is CASSYSIWSSSFYNEQFF. The CDR3 bases are TGTGCCAGCAGTTACTCAATTTGGTCAAGTTCGTTCTACAATGAGCAGTTCTTC.

This chain links TRBV19 with TRBJ2-7; TRBD2 might be the D (6 bases). V was clipped by 6 bases and J by 0 bases, with 6 bases between them. The germline V gene has CDR1 LNHDA and CDR2 SQIVND (reference sequence). The CDR3 covers 12 residues. The CDR3 nucleotides are TGTGCCAGTAGGGAGGGCTCCTACGAGCAGTACTTC. This codes for CASREGSYEQYF.

The rearrangement joins TRBV12-3 or TRBV12-4 to TRBJ2-1; unclear D gene. This CDR3 has 12 residues. Trimming stripped 2 bases from V and 8 bases from J, with 7 bases between. This CDR3 reads CASSLSSDEQFF. CDR3 DNA sequence: TGTGCCAGCAGTTTATCCTCCGATGAGCAGTTCTTC.

The chain is built from TRBV5-8 and TRBJ2-7, with 8 bases lining up with TRBD1. This CDR3 is 14 amino acids long. V was pared by 4 bases and J by 2 bases, with 5 bases of the junction left unmatched. Germline CDR1 is SGHTS and CDR2 is YDEGEE. In nucleotides, the CDR3 is TGTGCCAGCAGCGCTTCAGGGGGCGCCTACGAGCAGTACTTC. It specifies CASSASGGAYEQYF.

The CDR3 DNA sequence: TGTGCCAGCAGCTTAGATGGCAGGTCGAACTATGGCTACACCTTC. Translating it yields CASSLDGRSNYGYTF. The rearrangement joins TRBV11-2 to TRBJ1-2; D call uncertain. V shed 0 bases and J shed 2 bases, with 10 bases lying between them. Looked up from germline, CDR1 is SGHAT and CDR2 is FQNNGV. CDR3 length: 15 residues. Full variable domain (outside the CDR3, taken from reference TRBV11-2 and TRBJ1-2): EAGVAQSPRYKIIEKRQSVAFWCNPISGHATLYWYQQILGQGPKLLIQFQNNGVVDDSQLPKDRFSAERLKGVDSTLKIQPAKLEDSAVYLCASSLDGRSNYGYTFGSGTRLTVV.

This rearrangement joins TRBV19 to TRBJ1-2; D is ambiguous. Germline V CDR1 and CDR2: LNHDA, SQIVND (reference sequence). This CDR3 has 14 amino acids. V was pared by 3 bases and J by 7 bases, with 15 bases between. CDR3 protein: CASSIKPGAGGYTF. Here the CDR3 DNA reads TGTGCCAGTAGTATCAAACCAGGAGCTGGTGGCTACACCTTC.

The chain recombines TRBV5-5 with TRBJ2-3; 7 positions agree with TRBD1. The CDR3 contains 15 residues. The junction had 13 bases not matched to a gene; V was cut back by 1 base and J by 11 bases. Per germline, CDR1 SGHKS and CDR2 YYEKEE (reference sequence). DNA of the CDR3: TGTGCCAGCAGCTTGCTAGGGCAGGGGGTTGGTAGGCAGTATTTT. This sequence encodes CASSLLGQGVGRQYF.

This clone was recorded a few times. For the CDR3, the DNA is TGTGCCAGCAGTTACTCGATCGGCACAGATACGCAGTATTTT. It codes for CASSYSIGTDTQYF. The gene calls are TRBV6-2 or TRBV6-3 and TRBJ2-3; D uncertain. Germline V gene sequence: CDR1 MNHEY, CDR2 SVGEGT. The CDR3 runs 14 residues. V lost 0 bases, J lost 1 base, and 5 bases lay in between.

The gene calls are TRBV29-1 and TRBJ2-7; D is possibly TRBD1 or TRBD2 (5 bases each). Deletions cut 6 bases from V and 2 bases from J, with 17 bases between. Germline CDR1 is SQVTM and CDR2 is ANQGSEA. The CDR3 extends over 14 amino acids. The CDR3 DNA reads as TGCAGCGTGTTCGCGGTGGGGGTGACCTACGAGCAGTACTTC. Its protein product is CSVFAVGVTYEQYF.